This TCR beta chain was found in a study of cytomegalovirus exposure and HLA in healthy donors. Study outcomes and limitations: Sequencing likely generated an artifact that appeared as a cluster of highly shared sequence variants. Looking again later, the authors saw that most CMV-associated TCR beta chains seemed HLA-restricted. As a later analysis showed, a missense DCLRE1C variant was linked to trimming of TCR beta V- and J-genes.

In the case of this clone: What it binds is not known.

The PCR made use of 60 Vbeta and 13 Jbeta primers. The repertoire was sequenced with immunoSEQ multiplex PCR; TCRdb's copy has only in-frame clones and lacks some. This sample carries 65,000 to 80,000 clones, with roughly 8% going to the ten biggest clones. Likely unrecorded immune exposures existed in these nominally healthy donors. The CDR3 has 16 residues. The V gene's germline CDR1 is LNHDA and CDR2 SQIVND (reference sequence). Losses at the gene ends were 1 base for V and 6 bases for J; bases not matched to a gene: 6. The V and J genes are TRBV19 and TRBJ2-1, with TRBD2 matching 10 bases. The sequence derives from a female donor in good health and CMV-seropositive. Sequencing was carried out using PBMCs. DNA of the CDR3: TGTGCCAGTAGTATAGGTGGTAGCGGGGGGCGCAATGAGCAGTTCTTC. Translated: CASSIGGSGGRNEQFF.